The rows below give T cell receptor beta chains drawn from one sample of a study of CD8+ T cells in alopecia areata. Only in-frame clones appear in the TCRdb table, and some are missing; sequencing was by immunoSEQ multiplex PCR. The sample carries 120,000 to 150,000 clones, around 50% recorded once. Sequenced input: CD4+ T cells sorted from blood. These receptors were obtained from a human donor with alopecia areata. The CDR3 runs from the conserved cysteine through the conserved F or W. Each record gives: clone size, J gene, CDR3 length, D gene, V gene, CDR3 protein, CDR3 DNA. A D gene is named only where the DNA matches it firmly. Clone size is stated in some rows and not others, as once, few, many or a class when expanded.

NA,TRBJ2-3,15,TRBD2,TRBV7-9,CASSTKAGGLDTQYF,TGTGCCAGCAGCACGAAGGCGGGAGGGCTAGATACGCAGTATTTT
few,TRBJ2-1,11,NA,TRBV29-1,CSVVGYNEQFF,TGCAGCGTTGTTGGGTACAATGAGCAGTTCTTC
NA,TRBJ1-2,13,NA,TRBV5-4,CASSPGAQYGYTF,TGTGCCAGCTCTCCCGGGGCTCAGTATGGCTACACCTTC
NA,TRBJ2-1,12,NA,TRBV18,CASSPRRDEQFF,TGTGCCAGCTCACCACGGCGTGATGAGCAGTTCTTC
few,TRBJ2-2,14,TRBD1,TRBV7-9,CASQGTGNTGELFF,TGTGCCAGCCAAGGGACAGGGAACACCGGGGAGCTGTTTTTT
NA,TRBJ2-4,19,TRBD2,TRBV30,CAWSVSTAAGVLVQNIQYF,TGTGCCTGGAGTGTATCGACCGCGGCGGGAGTCCTGGTACAAAACATTCAGTACTTC
NA,TRBJ1-2,14,TRBD1,TRBV5-1,CASSLGQGDYGYTF,TGCGCCAGCAGCTTGGGACAGGGTGACTATGGCTACACCTTC
few,TRBJ2-1,16,TRBD2,TRBV4-1,CASSPVGLAAYNEQFF,TGCGCCAGCAGCCCCGTCGGACTAGCGGCCTACAATGAGCAGTTCTTC
NA,TRBJ2-7,12,NA,TRBV19,CASTPISYEQYF,TGTGCCAGTACCCCAATAAGCTACGAGCAGTACTTC
NA,TRBJ2-5,15,NA,TRBV15,CATSKELAPTETQYF,TGTGCCACCAGCAAAGAACTAGCCCCCACAGAGACCCAGTACTTC
once,TRBJ2-7,13,TRBD1,TRBV25-1,CASSKGGEREQYF,TGTGCCAGCAGTAAAGGGGGCGAGAGGGAGCAGTACTTC
NA,TRBJ2-5,14,NA,TRBV27,CASRSSGGRKTQYF,TGTGCCAGCCGGTCTAGTGGGGGACGAAAGACCCAGTACTTC
few,TRBJ2-7,11,TRBD2,TRBV20-1,CSASGRDEQYF,TGCAGTGCTAGCGGGAGGGACGAGCAGTACTTC
NA,TRBJ2-5,17,TRBD1,TRBV9,CASSVDLAGGVRETQYF,TGTGCCAGCAGCGTAGATTTGGCAGGGGGAGTGCGAGAGACCCAGTACTTC
NA,TRBJ2-3,13,NA,TRBV29-1,CSVEDYRTDTQYF,TGCAGCGTTGAGGACTACCGCACAGATACGCAGTATTTT
few,TRBJ2-3,13,NA,TRBV9,CASSGSDADTQYF,TGTGCCAGCAGCGGCAGTGATGCAGATACGCAGTATTTT
NA,TRBJ2-7,15,NA,TRBV29-1,CSAERTGRPPYEQYF,TGCAGCGCTGAACGTACAGGGCGCCCCCCTTACGAGCAGTACTTC
few,TRBJ2-1,14,TRBD1,TRBV5-1,CASSPQGAKIEQFF,TGCGCCAGCAGCCCCCAGGGGGCGAAAATTGAGCAGTTCTTC
few,TRBJ2-1,11,NA,TRBV29-1,CSVWGYNEQFF,TGCAGCGTTTGGGGGTACAATGAGCAGTTCTTC
NA,TRBJ1-5,10,NA,TRBV19,CASSGPSQHF,TGTGCCAGTAGTGGCCCTTCCCAGCATTTT
few,TRBJ2-4,13,NA,TRBV29-1,CSVGTLAKNIQYF,TGCAGCGTTGGAACCTTAGCCAAAAACATTCAGTACTTC
NA,TRBJ2-7,15,NA,TRBV30,CAWSKPDSVLYEQYF,TGTGCCTGGAGTAAACCGGACAGCGTTCTCTACGAGCAGTACTTC
NA,TRBJ2-6,15,NA,TRBV6-1,CATQTDYSGANVLTF,TGTGCCACGCAGACGGATTACTCTGGGGCCAACGTCCTGACTTTC
NA,TRBJ2-5,15,NA,TRBV7-2,CASSLIWPREETQYF,TGTGCCAGCAGCTTAATTTGGCCTCGGGAAGAGACCCAGTACTTC
NA,TRBJ2-3,11,NA,TRBV2,CASGRTDTQYF,TGTGCCAGCGGGCGCACAGATACGCAGTATTTT
NA,TRBJ1-1,12,NA,TRBV2,CASAYLNTEAFF,TGTGCCAGCGCATACTTGAACACTGAAGCTTTCTTT
NA,TRBJ2-5,13,NA,TRBV6-5,CASRASLRETQYF,TGTGCCAGCAGGGCTAGTCTACGGGAGACCCAGTACTTC
NA,TRBJ2-5,12,NA,TRBV28,CASTPTGETQYF,TGTGCCAGCACCCCAACGGGGGAGACCCAGTACTTC
few,TRBJ2-3,12,NA,TRBV29-1,CSVARVADTQYF,TGCAGCGTAGCCAGGGTAGCAGATACGCAGTATTTT
NA,TRBJ1-1,15,TRBD1,TRBV19,CASSIGPGTGPEAFF,TGTGCCAGTAGTATCGGCCCCGGGACAGGCCCAGAAGCTTTCTTT
few,TRBJ1-3,15,NA,TRBV6-5,CASSYGGISGNTIYF,TGTGCCAGCAGTTACGGAGGGATCTCCGGAAACACCATATATTTT
once,TRBJ2-1,13,NA,TRBV6-5,CASSGGWGVEQFF,TGTGCCAGCAGTGGGGGGTGGGGCGTTGAGCAGTTCTTC
NA,TRBJ1-2,14,TRBD1,TRBV28,CASSSGQGVLGYTF,TGTGCCAGCAGTTCTGGACAGGGTGTGTTAGGCTACACCTTC
few,TRBJ2-7,14,NA,TRBV19,CASSTRDSGHEQYF,TGTGCCAGTAGTACGCGGGATTCGGGCCACGAGCAGTACTTC
few,TRBJ1-3,13,NA,TRBV7-2,CASKTLSGNTIYF,TGTGCCTCGAAAACTCTCTCTGGAAACACCATATATTTT
NA,TRBJ2-7,14,NA,TRBV7-3,CASSRGYDGDEQYF,TGTGCCAGCAGCCGCGGATACGACGGAGACGAGCAGTACTTC
few,TRBJ2-1,14,NA,TRBV29-1,CSVEPGHRGGEQFF,TGCAGCGTTGAACCAGGGCACAGGGGAGGGGAGCAGTTCTTC
NA,TRBJ2-2,16,TRBD2,TRBV4-2,CASSQLAGSNTGELFF,TGTGCCAGCAGCCAACTAGCGGGGTCGAACACCGGGGAGCTGTTTTTT
NA,TRBJ2-7,15,NA,TRBV4-1,CASSQRTGESYEQYF,TGCGCCAGCAGCCAAAGGACGGGAGAGTCCTACGAGCAGTACTTC
few,TRBJ2-5,13,TRBD2,TRBV5-1,CASSFREGETQYF,TGCGCCAGCAGCTTCCGGGAGGGAGAGACCCAGTACTTC
NA,TRBJ2-3,13,NA,TRBV27,CASRYGGTDTQYF,TGTGCCAGCAGGTACGGGGGCACAGATACGCAGTATTTT
NA,TRBJ2-5,15,TRBD2,TRBV2,CASRLGGRALETQYF,TGTGCCAGCAGACTAGGCGGGAGGGCCTTGGAGACCCAGTACTTC
once,TRBJ2-7,14,TRBD1,TRBV15,CATSRTGTDYEQYF,TGTGCCACCAGCAGAACCGGGACAGACTACGAGCAGTACTTC
many,TRBJ2-6,17,NA,TRBV19,CASSTRSLGSGANVLTF,TGTGCCAGTAGTACCAGGTCCTTGGGCTCTGGGGCCAACGTCCTGACTTTC
NA,TRBJ2-7,14,NA,TRBV29-1,CSVSGAFDSYEQYF,TGCAGCGTCTCAGGGGCTTTTGACTCCTACGAGCAGTACTTC
NA,TRBJ2-3,14,NA,TRBV2,CASSQDIGTDTQYF,TGTGCCAGCAGTCAGGACATTGGCACAGATACGCAGTATTTT
NA,TRBJ1-2,16,TRBD1,TRBV5-1,CASKTTGTGVHYGYTF,TGCGCCAGCAAAACTACCGGGACAGGGGTACATTATGGCTACACCTTC
few,TRBJ2-2,13,NA,TRBV5-1,CASSPGDTGELFF,TGCGCCAGCAGCCCGGGCGACACCGGGGAGCTGTTTTTT
NA,TRBJ2-7,14,NA,TRBV4-2,CASSQEWHSYEQYF,TGTGCCAGCAGCCAAGAGTGGCACTCCTACGAGCAGTACTTC
NA,TRBJ2-7,16,NA,TRBV5-1,CASSPSSSVPSYEQYF,TGCGCCAGCAGCCCCTCGTCCTCCGTCCCCTCCTACGAGCAGTACTTC
NA,TRBJ2-2,14,NA,TRBV2,CASREQRSTGELFF,TGTGCCAGCAGGGAACAGCGGTCCACCGGGGAGCTGTTTTTT
NA,TRBJ1-2,13,TRBD1,TRBV29-1,CSATTGSNYGYTF,TGCAGCGCCACGACAGGGTCTAACTATGGCTACACCTTC